This T cell receptor (beta chain) was identified in a study of control samples from healthy donors and cancer patients. Profiled with immunoSEQ multiplex PCR; TCRdb holds only in-frame clones, not every one. This table has about 130,000 clones, 85% to 90% appearing once. Sequencing input: PBMCs. The sequence came from a man aged 45-65 years with head and neck cancer.

The CDR3 spells CASGHRGNTEAFF. The CDR3 DNA reads TGTGCCAGCGGCCACAGGGGGAACACTGAAGCTTTCTTT. The chain has TRBV11-3 and TRBJ1-1; 7 bases are shared with TRBD1. V was pared by 8 bases and J by 1 base, with 4 bases of the junction left unmatched. The length of the CDR3 is 13 residues. The germline gives CDR1 SGHNT, CDR2 YENEEA.